This entry concerns a single TCR beta chain. The sample originates from a study of T cell responses to AZD1222 COVID-19 vaccine. Repertoires were generated with immunoSEQ multiplex PCR, while TCRdb's copy carries only in-frame clones and drops some. Among approximately 88,000 clones listed, approximately 90% were seen once. There are 16 residues in the CDR3. Trimming cost V 10 bases and J 0 bases, with 16 bases left between them. Germline V gene data show CDR1 as SNHLY and CDR2 as FYNNEI. The sequence derives from an adult in good health. The sample here was peripheral blood, taken on day 0 of AZD1222 vaccination. The chain links TRBV2 to TRBJ2-6; D unresolved. The CDR3 coding sequence is TGTGCCATCCAAGGAGACCGAAGCTCTGGGGCCAACGTCCTGACTTTC. It yields the protein CAIQGDRSSGANVLTF.